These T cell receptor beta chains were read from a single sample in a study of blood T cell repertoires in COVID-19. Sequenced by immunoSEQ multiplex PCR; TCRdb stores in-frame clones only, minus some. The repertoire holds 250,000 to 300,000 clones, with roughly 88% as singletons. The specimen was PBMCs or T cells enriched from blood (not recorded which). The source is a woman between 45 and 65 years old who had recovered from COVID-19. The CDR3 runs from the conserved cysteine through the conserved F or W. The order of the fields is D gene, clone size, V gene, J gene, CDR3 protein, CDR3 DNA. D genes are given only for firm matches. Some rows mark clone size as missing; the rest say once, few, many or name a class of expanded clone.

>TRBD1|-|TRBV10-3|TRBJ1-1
CAIGKQGIGNTEAFF
TGTGCCATCGGGAAACAGGGGATTGGGAACACTGAAGCTTTCTTT
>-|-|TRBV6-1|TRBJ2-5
CASSEAIAVGRETQYF
TGTGCCAGCAGTGAAGCGATAGCGGTGGGGCGAGAGACCCAGTACTTC
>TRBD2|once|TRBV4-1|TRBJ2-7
CASSQRSPGGVLYEQYF
TGCGCCAGCAGCCAAAGATCCCCCGGGGGGGTCCTCTACGAGCAGTACTTC
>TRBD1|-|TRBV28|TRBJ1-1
CASSLGTGVFWGTEAFF
TGTGCCAGCAGTTTAGGTACAGGGGTGTTCTGGGGCACTGAAGCTTTCTTT
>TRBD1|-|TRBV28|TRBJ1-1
CASTTTGTTEAFF
TGTGCCAGCACCACGACAGGGACCACTGAAGCTTTCTTT
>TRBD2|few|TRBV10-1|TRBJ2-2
CASRPSGRNGELFF
TGCGCCAGCAGACCCAGCGGGAGGAACGGGGAGCTGTTTTTT
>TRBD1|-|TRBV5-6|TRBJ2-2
CASSQRTGLNTGELFF
TGTGCCAGCAGCCAAAGGACAGGGCTGAACACCGGGGAGCTGTTTTTT
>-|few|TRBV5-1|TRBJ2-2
CASSSREDNTGELFF
TGCGCCAGCAGCTCCCGGGAAGATAACACCGGGGAGCTGTTTTTT
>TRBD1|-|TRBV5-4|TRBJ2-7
CASSLGTGWSEQYF
TGTGCCAGCAGCTTGGGGACAGGGTGGTCCGAGCAGTACTTC
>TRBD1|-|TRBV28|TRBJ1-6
CASSLTGNNSPLHF
TGTGCCAGCAGTTTGACAGGGAATAATTCACCCCTCCACTTT
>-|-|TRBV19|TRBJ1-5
CASSMAGGRLSNQPQHF
TGTGCCAGTAGTATGGCCGGGGGGCGTTTGAGCAATCAGCCCCAGCATTTT
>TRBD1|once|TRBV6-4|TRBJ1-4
CASSDAILNRDRGEKLFF
TGTGCCAGCAGTGACGCAATATTGAACCGGGACAGGGGCGAAAAACTGTTTTTT
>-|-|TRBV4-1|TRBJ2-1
CASSRDSRYYNEQFF
TGCGCCAGCAGTCGGGACTCACGGTACTACAATGAGCAGTTCTTC
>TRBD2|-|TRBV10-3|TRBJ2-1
CAVLSGTSNEQFF
TGTGCCGTGCTGTCCGGGACTAGCAATGAGCAGTTCTTC
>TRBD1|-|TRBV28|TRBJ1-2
CASSRRQGLTGDYGYTF
TGTGCCAGCAGCCGAAGACAGGGCCTCACCGGAGACTATGGCTACACCTTC
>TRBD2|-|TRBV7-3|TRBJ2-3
CASSPGLAGGKSDTQYF
TGTGCCAGCAGCCCCGGGCTAGCGGGAGGGAAATCAGATACGCAGTATTTT
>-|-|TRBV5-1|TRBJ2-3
CASSHSTDTQYF
TGCGCCAGCAGCCACTCCACAGATACGCAGTATTTT
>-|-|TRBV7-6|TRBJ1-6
CASSPWLDSPLHF
TGTGCCAGCAGCCCTTGGCTCGATTCACCCCTCCACTTT
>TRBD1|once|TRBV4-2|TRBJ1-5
CASSQEAGTGVQPQHF
TGTGCCAGCAGCCAAGAGGCCGGGACAGGGGTTCAGCCCCAGCATTTT
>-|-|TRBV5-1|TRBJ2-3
CASSLSGDTQYF
TGCGCCAGCAGCTTGTCGGGAGATACGCAGTATTTT
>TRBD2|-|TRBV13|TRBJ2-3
CASSSFFGSGRSTDTQYF
TGTGCCAGCAGCTCCTTTTTCGGTAGCGGGAGAAGCACAGATACGCAGTATTTT
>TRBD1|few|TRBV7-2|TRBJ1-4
CASSPQTGSGEKLFF
TGTGCCAGCAGCCCCCAGACAGGGAGTGGTGAAAAACTGTTTTTT
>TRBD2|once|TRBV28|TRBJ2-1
CASSPPGSGRLDEQFF
TGTGCCAGCAGTCCCCCGGGTAGCGGGAGGTTGGATGAGCAGTTCTTC
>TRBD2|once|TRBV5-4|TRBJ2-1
CASSLVAGILAGSYEQFF
TGTGCCAGCAGCTTAGTAGCGGGTATACTAGCGGGATCCTATGAGCAGTTCTTC
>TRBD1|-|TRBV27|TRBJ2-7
CASSLSFGTALGEQYF
TGTGCCAGCAGTTTATCGTTTGGGACAGCTCTTGGGGAGCAGTACTTC
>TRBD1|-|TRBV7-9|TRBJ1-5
CASSLGGTGQPQHF
TGTGCCAGCAGCCTCGGGGGGACAGGTCAGCCCCAGCATTTT
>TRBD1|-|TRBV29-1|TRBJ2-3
CSAETGAGDTQYF
TGCAGCGCCGAGACAGGGGCTGGAGATACGCAGTATTTT
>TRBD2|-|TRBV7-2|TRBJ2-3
CASSPTSGSRDTQYF
TGTGCCAGCAGCCCGACTAGCGGGAGTAGGGATACGCAGTATTTT
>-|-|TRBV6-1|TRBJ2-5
CASSEGPTGLETQYF
TGTGCCAGCAGTGAGGGACCCACAGGGTTGGAGACCCAGTACTTC